The following is a T cell receptor beta chain sequence with its context. Its antigen is unidentified. These data are taken from a study of CD8+ T cells in alopecia areata. About the study: Tofacitinib dosing lasted 6 to 18 months, which was then followed by 6 months off drug. General study points: Scalp clonality decreased significantly with tofacitinib, and so did expanded CD8+ clones among the top 100. Scalp lesions, especially in alopecia totalis/universalis, had higher clonality than normal scalp.

The CDR3 length is 15 residues. The germline V gene encodes CDR1 SNHLY and CDR2 FYNNEI. Trimming pared 6 bases from V and 5 bases from J, leaving 20 bases between. Extracted RNA was reverse transcribed into cDNA, the sequencing template. Repertoires were generated with immunoSEQ multiplex PCR, while TCRdb's copy carries only in-frame clones and drops some. The table has about 120,000 clones, more than 40% seen once. Documented treatment: oral pan-JAK inhibitor, 5-10 mg twice daily. Source: CD4+ T cells sorted from blood, taken at week 4, from a patient treated with tofacitinib. The sequence came from a human donor with alopecia areata. The chain combines TRBV2 with TRBJ2-7; D may be TRBD2 (6 bases). CDR3 residues: CASRAHREYLNEQYF. DNA of the CDR3: TGTGCCAGCAGGGCCCACCGGGAGTACCTTAACGAGCAGTACTTC.